Listed below are T cell receptor beta chains from one sample, sequenced in a study of blood T cell repertoires in COVID-19. The repertoire was sequenced with immunoSEQ multiplex PCR; TCRdb's copy has only in-frame clones and lacks some. The table shows approximately 210,000 clones, with 84% occurring only once. Sequencing input: peripheral blood. These receptors originate from a woman in her 70s with active or convalescent COVID-19. Both conserved end residues are part of each CDR3. D genes are given only for firm matches. For some rows the clone size is stated as once, few or many, or as a class when expanded; others skip it.

d_call: TRBD1; j_call: TRBJ1-6; v_call: TRBV7-9; clone_size: NA; cdr3_nt: TGTGCCGGGACAGGGGATTCACCCCTCCACTTT; cdr3_aa: CAGTGDSPLHF
d_call: TRBD1; j_call: TRBJ2-1; v_call: TRBV4-1; clone_size: NA; cdr3_nt: TGCGCCAGCAGCCAATTATGGGACAGGAGATCCAATGAGCAGTTCTTC; cdr3_aa: CASSQLWDRRSNEQFF
d_call: TRBD1; j_call: TRBJ2-3; v_call: TRBV6-4; clone_size: NA; cdr3_nt: TGTGCCAGCAGTGGGACAGGGGAGGGAGATACGCAGTATTTT; cdr3_aa: CASSGTGEGDTQYF
d_call: TRBD2; j_call: TRBJ2-7; v_call: TRBV7-9; clone_size: NA; cdr3_nt: TGTGCCAGCAGCTTAGAGATTGGGGCGGGAGCCTACGAGCAGTACTTC; cdr3_aa: CASSLEIGAGAYEQYF
d_call: TRBD1; j_call: TRBJ2-2; v_call: TRBV24-1; clone_size: NA; cdr3_nt: TGTGCCACCAGTGATCCGGGACAGGGGGCCGGAATGGAGCTGTTTTTT; cdr3_aa: CATSDPGQGAGMELFF
d_call: TRBD2; j_call: TRBJ2-3; v_call: TRBV9; clone_size: once; cdr3_nt: TGTGCCAGCAGCTCACTAGCGGGACGCACAGATACGCAGTATTTT; cdr3_aa: CASSSLAGRTDTQYF
d_call: TRBD1; j_call: TRBJ1-6; v_call: TRBV5-5; clone_size: NA; cdr3_nt: TGTGCCAGCAGCCCGTCCGGGACAGGGGCGTCACCCCTCCACTTT; cdr3_aa: CASSPSGTGASPLHF
d_call: NA; j_call: TRBJ2-7; v_call: TRBV11-3; clone_size: NA; cdr3_nt: TGTGCAGGGGTGGGGCCAACCAGCTACGAGCAGTACTTC; cdr3_aa: CAGVGPTSYEQYF
d_call: TRBD2; j_call: TRBJ2-3; v_call: TRBV28; clone_size: NA; cdr3_nt: TGTGCCAGCACCCCCCAGGCGGGAGGGCCGACAGATACGCAGTATTTT; cdr3_aa: CASTPQAGGPTDTQYF
d_call: NA; j_call: TRBJ2-4; v_call: TRBV28; clone_size: NA; cdr3_nt: TGTGCCAGCACCCTTCGGGGTTTAGCCAAAAACATTCAGTACTTC; cdr3_aa: CASTLRGLAKNIQYF
d_call: TRBD2; j_call: TRBJ2-7; v_call: TRBV7-9; clone_size: NA; cdr3_nt: TGTGCCAGCAGCTTAGACCTCCCGGGGGGCGAGCAGTACTTC; cdr3_aa: CASSLDLPGGEQYF
d_call: TRBD1; j_call: TRBJ2-1; v_call: TRBV9; clone_size: NA; cdr3_nt: TGTGCCAGCAGCGTCCCAGGGGGATTCAATGAGCAGTTCTTC; cdr3_aa: CASSVPGGFNEQFF
d_call: TRBD1; j_call: TRBJ2-5; v_call: TRBV7-9; clone_size: NA; cdr3_nt: TGTGCCAGCAGCTTAGCGGGGTCAGGGGGCCGAGAGACCCAGTACTTC; cdr3_aa: CASSLAGSGGRETQYF
d_call: NA; j_call: TRBJ1-5; v_call: TRBV12-3/TRBV12-4; clone_size: NA; cdr3_nt: TGTGCCAGCAGGGCCGGAGCCTTGGCCCAGCATTTT; cdr3_aa: CASRAGALAQHF
d_call: NA; j_call: TRBJ1-2; v_call: TRBV28; clone_size: NA; cdr3_nt: TGTGCCTGTATGGCAGGGTATGGCTACACCTTC; cdr3_aa: CACMAGYGYTF
d_call: TRBD2; j_call: TRBJ2-3; v_call: TRBV18; clone_size: NA; cdr3_nt: TGTGCCAGCTCACCACTTGCGGGGGACACAGATACGCAGTATTTT; cdr3_aa: CASSPLAGDTDTQYF
d_call: TRBD2; j_call: TRBJ2-1; v_call: TRBV4-2; clone_size: few; cdr3_nt: TGTGCCAGCAGCCTCAGCGGGAGCTCCTACAATGAGCAGTTCTTC; cdr3_aa: CASSLSGSSYNEQFF
d_call: TRBD1; j_call: TRBJ2-1; v_call: TRBV5-1; clone_size: once; cdr3_nt: TGCGCCAGCGTCGGACAGGCCAGGAATGAGCAGTTCTTC; cdr3_aa: CASVGQARNEQFF
d_call: NA; j_call: TRBJ1-2; v_call: TRBV19; clone_size: NA; cdr3_nt: TGTGCCAGTACCGAGTACACAGACTATGGCTACACCTTC; cdr3_aa: CASTEYTDYGYTF
d_call: TRBD2; j_call: TRBJ2-7; v_call: TRBV9; clone_size: NA; cdr3_nt: TGTGCCAGCAGCGTAGATCCTAGCGGGTACGAGCAGTACTTC; cdr3_aa: CASSVDPSGYEQYF
d_call: TRBD1; j_call: TRBJ2-2; v_call: TRBV30; clone_size: NA; cdr3_nt: TGTGCCTGGAGTCGACAGGGGGCAAGGTCCGGGGAGCTGTTTTTT; cdr3_aa: CAWSRQGARSGELFF
d_call: NA; j_call: TRBJ1-4; v_call: TRBV29-1; clone_size: NA; cdr3_nt: TGCAGCGTTGAACTTGACATTTTAGGGACGCGGGGAGAAAAACTGTTTTTT; cdr3_aa: CSVELDILGTRGEKLFF
d_call: NA; j_call: TRBJ2-5; v_call: TRBV4-2; clone_size: NA; cdr3_nt: TGTGCCAGCAGCCGAGGCGGGGAGACCCAGTACTTC; cdr3_aa: CASSRGGETQYF
d_call: NA; j_call: TRBJ1-3; v_call: TRBV10-2; clone_size: NA; cdr3_nt: TGCGCCAGCAGTGGACGACAGTACTCTGGAAACACCATATATTTT; cdr3_aa: CASSGRQYSGNTIYF
d_call: NA; j_call: TRBJ2-2; v_call: TRBV2; clone_size: NA; cdr3_nt: TGTGCCAGCGGGCAGAACACCGGGGAGCTGTTTTTT; cdr3_aa: CASGQNTGELFF
d_call: NA; j_call: TRBJ1-5; v_call: TRBV27; clone_size: NA; cdr3_nt: TGTGCCAGCAGTTTATCTGTGGGACAAGTACAGAGAAATCAGCCCCAGCATTTT; cdr3_aa: CASSLSVGQVQRNQPQHF
d_call: TRBD2; j_call: TRBJ2-7; v_call: TRBV15; clone_size: NA; cdr3_nt: TGTGCCACCAGCAGAGAACGGGCTAGCGGGGCCCTGGAGCAGTACTTC; cdr3_aa: CATSRERASGALEQYF
d_call: NA; j_call: TRBJ1-2; v_call: TRBV5-6; clone_size: NA; cdr3_nt: TGTGCCAGCAGCTTGATGCTCCCCCAGGGGGGCTACACCTTC; cdr3_aa: CASSLMLPQGGYTF
d_call: NA; j_call: TRBJ2-7; v_call: TRBV4-2; clone_size: NA; cdr3_nt: TGTGCCAGCAGCCAAGATCCTGGGGCCGCTACGTTCCGAGCGACGTACGAGCAGTACTTC; cdr3_aa: CASSQDPGAATFRATYEQYF
d_call: NA; j_call: TRBJ2-3; v_call: TRBV9; clone_size: NA; cdr3_nt: TGTGCCAGCAGCGTAAGTGGTAGCGGAGGAACAGATACGCAGTATTTT; cdr3_aa: CASSVSGSGGTDTQYF
d_call: NA; j_call: TRBJ1-5; v_call: TRBV2; clone_size: NA; cdr3_nt: TGTGCCAGCAGGTTTCCCGGACAGTATAATCAGCCCCAGCATTTT; cdr3_aa: CASRFPGQYNQPQHF
d_call: NA; j_call: TRBJ2-4; v_call: TRBV4-1; clone_size: NA; cdr3_nt: TGCGCCAGCAGCTCCCCCAACAGCAAAAACATTCAGTACTTC; cdr3_aa: CASSSPNSKNIQYF
d_call: NA; j_call: TRBJ2-1; v_call: TRBV28; clone_size: NA; cdr3_nt: TGTGCCAGCAGTCGCGACGTGGACTCGGTAAGCTACAATGAGCAGTTCTTC; cdr3_aa: CASSRDVDSVSYNEQFF
d_call: NA; j_call: TRBJ1-1; v_call: TRBV7-6; clone_size: NA; cdr3_nt: TGTGCCAGCAGCTTAGCGTATCGAGGCCCGAACACTGAAGCTTTCTTT; cdr3_aa: CASSLAYRGPNTEAFF
d_call: NA; j_call: TRBJ2-2; v_call: TRBV5-4; clone_size: NA; cdr3_nt: TGTGCCAGCAGCCCTAGGACCTCAAGGGGCGGGGAGCTGTTTTTT; cdr3_aa: CASSPRTSRGGELFF
d_call: NA; j_call: TRBJ2-7; v_call: TRBV5-1; clone_size: NA; cdr3_nt: TGCGCCAGCAGCGGGGGACTTACCTCCTACGAGCAGTACTTC; cdr3_aa: CASSGGLTSYEQYF
d_call: TRBD2; j_call: TRBJ2-3; v_call: TRBV7-3; clone_size: NA; cdr3_nt: TGTGCCAGCAGCTTAACTGGGGGAGGGAACTCCTACACAGATACGCAGTATTTT; cdr3_aa: CASSLTGGGNSYTDTQYF
d_call: NA; j_call: TRBJ2-2; v_call: TRBV4-1; clone_size: once; cdr3_nt: TGCGCCAGCAGCCTCCGGGTGGCTAGCTCGGACACCGGGGAGCTGTTTTTT; cdr3_aa: CASSLRVASSDTGELFF
d_call: NA; j_call: TRBJ2-7; v_call: TRBV21-1; clone_size: NA; cdr3_nt: TGTGCCAGCACGCCCCGGGAGGCCCTAGACGGCGAGCAGTACTTC; cdr3_aa: CASTPREALDGEQYF
d_call: NA; j_call: TRBJ2-3; v_call: TRBV9; clone_size: NA; cdr3_nt: TGTGCCAGCAGCGTAGGCCCTAGCTCGCGAGATACGCAGTATTTT; cdr3_aa: CASSVGPSSRDTQYF
d_call: TRBD1; j_call: TRBJ2-6; v_call: TRBV5-1; clone_size: NA; cdr3_nt: TGCGCCAGCAGCTTGGATGGGACAGGGGGCTCTGGGGCCAACGTCCTGACTTTC; cdr3_aa: CASSLDGTGGSGANVLTF
d_call: TRBD2; j_call: TRBJ2-3; v_call: TRBV5-1; clone_size: NA; cdr3_nt: TGCGCCAGCAGCTTTAGCGGGAGGGCCCCGGATACGCAGTATTTT; cdr3_aa: CASSFSGRAPDTQYF
d_call: TRBD2; j_call: TRBJ2-3; v_call: TRBV7-3; clone_size: NA; cdr3_nt: TGTGCCAGCAGCTCTAGCGGGAGAGTGGATACGCAGTATTTT; cdr3_aa: CASSSSGRVDTQYF
d_call: NA; j_call: TRBJ1-4; v_call: TRBV5-5; clone_size: NA; cdr3_nt: TGTGCCAGCAGCTCCGGAAACCGCGGAGCTAATGAAAAACTGTTTTTT; cdr3_aa: CASSSGNRGANEKLFF
d_call: TRBD1; j_call: TRBJ2-5; v_call: TRBV11-3; clone_size: NA; cdr3_nt: TGTGCCAGCAGCAAGTCTACAGGGGCTTCCGGGGAGACCCAGTACTTC; cdr3_aa: CASSKSTGASGETQYF